This TCR beta chain was identified in a study of blood T cell repertoires in COVID-19. Clinical history reported by participants formed the basis on which cohorts were assigned. Donors in Cohort 3 counted as recovered after two negative PCRs, clearance, or symptom resolution. Per germline, CDR1 WSHSY and CDR2 SAAADI. The CDR3 totals 14 residues. V dropped 5 bases and J dropped 2 bases, with 10 bases sitting between them. Per the original methods: Estimated nucleated cell counts came from reference gene primer amplification. Some clones are missing from TCRdb's copy, which holds only in-frame ones; the method was immunoSEQ multiplex PCR. V and J calls and clone size follow that table, whereas D and trimming were derived from the DNA. The sample consists of about 300,000 clones, 80% to 90% of them appearing once.

The genes are TRBV10-2 and TRBJ2-1; D is perhaps TRBD2 (5 bases). This clonotype was sampled from a man aged 25 to 40 who had recovered from COVID-19. Sequenced material: PBMCs or T cells enriched from blood (not recorded which). CDR3 region: CASSLMTTYNEQFF. CDR3 coding DNA: TGCGCCAGCAGTTTAATGACTACCTACAATGAGCAGTTCTTC.